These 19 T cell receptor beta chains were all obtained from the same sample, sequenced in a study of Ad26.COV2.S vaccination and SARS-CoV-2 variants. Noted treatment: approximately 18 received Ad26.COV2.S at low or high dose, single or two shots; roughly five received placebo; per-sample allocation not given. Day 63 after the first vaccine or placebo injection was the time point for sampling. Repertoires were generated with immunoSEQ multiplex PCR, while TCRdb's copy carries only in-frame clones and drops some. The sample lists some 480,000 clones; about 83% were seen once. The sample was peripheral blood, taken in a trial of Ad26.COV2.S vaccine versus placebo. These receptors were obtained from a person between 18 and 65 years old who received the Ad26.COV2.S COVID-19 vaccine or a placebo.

The CDR3 DNA reads TGCAGCGTGGGTAGACTAGAGAACACCGGGGAGCTGTTTTTT. Translating it yields CSVGRLENTGELFF. The rearrangement uses TRBV29-1 and TRBJ2-2; D possibly corresponds to TRBD2 (6 bases). CDR3 length equals 14 residues. V lost 6 bases to trimming and J lost 1 base, with 12 bases between them. Germline CDR1 reads SQVTM; CDR2 reads ANQGSEA.

CDR3 nucleotides: TGTGCCAGCAGCCCACGCGGGGGGCGCGACACCGGGGAGCTGTTTTTT. It translates to CASSPRGGRDTGELFF. The rearrangement uses TRBV7-2 and TRBJ2-2, with 8 nucleotides matching TRBD2. V trimming: 5 bases; J trimming: 3 bases; junction bases outside the gene matches: 8. CDR1 and CDR2 from the germline V gene are SGHTA and FQGNSA. CDR3 length: 16 residues.

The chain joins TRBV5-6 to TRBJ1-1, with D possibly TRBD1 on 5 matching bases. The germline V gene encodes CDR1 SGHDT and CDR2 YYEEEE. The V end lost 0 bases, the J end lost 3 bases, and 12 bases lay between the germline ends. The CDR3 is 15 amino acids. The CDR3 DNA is TGTGCCAGCAGCTTGGCGGGCAGGGACGACACTGAAGCTTTCTTT. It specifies CASSLAGRDDTEAFF.

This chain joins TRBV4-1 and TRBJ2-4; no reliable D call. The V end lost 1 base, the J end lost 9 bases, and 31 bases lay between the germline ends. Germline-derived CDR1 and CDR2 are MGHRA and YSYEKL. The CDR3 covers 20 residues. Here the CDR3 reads CASSQGLRGTSSLPIGIQYF. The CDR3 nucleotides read TGCGCCAGCAGCCAAGGGCTGCGCGGAACATCTAGTCTCCCAATAGGCATTCAGTACTTC.

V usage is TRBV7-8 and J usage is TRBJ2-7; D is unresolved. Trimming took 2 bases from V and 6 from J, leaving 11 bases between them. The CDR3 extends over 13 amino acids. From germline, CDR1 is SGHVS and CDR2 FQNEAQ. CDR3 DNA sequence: TGTGCCAGCAGCTTAAAGCTTGAGCTCGAGCAGTACTTC. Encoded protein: CASSLKLELEQYF.

The CDR3 reads CASSHYSGLHNEQFF. CDR3 DNA: TGTGCCAGCAGCCATTACTCGGGACTCCACAATGAGCAGTTCTTC. This chain connects TRBV11-2 to TRBJ2-1, with D perhaps TRBD2 (6 bases). Germline V gene data show CDR1 as SGHAT and CDR2 as FQNNGV. This CDR3 has 15 amino acids. The V gene lost 5 bases and the J gene lost 5 bases, with 16 bases spanning the gap.

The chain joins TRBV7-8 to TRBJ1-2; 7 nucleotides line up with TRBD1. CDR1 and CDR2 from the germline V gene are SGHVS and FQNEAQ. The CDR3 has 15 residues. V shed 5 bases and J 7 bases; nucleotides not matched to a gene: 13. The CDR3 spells CASSTTSTGFSGYTF. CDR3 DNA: TGTGCCAGCAGCACTACCTCGACAGGGTTTTCTGGCTACACCTTC.

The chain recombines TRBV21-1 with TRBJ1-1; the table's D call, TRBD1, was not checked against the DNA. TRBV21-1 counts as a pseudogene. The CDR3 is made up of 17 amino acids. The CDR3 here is CASSKMYKSSGYTEAFF. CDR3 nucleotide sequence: TGTGCCAGCAGCAAAATGTATAAGTCGTCAGGATACACTGAAGCTTTCTTT.

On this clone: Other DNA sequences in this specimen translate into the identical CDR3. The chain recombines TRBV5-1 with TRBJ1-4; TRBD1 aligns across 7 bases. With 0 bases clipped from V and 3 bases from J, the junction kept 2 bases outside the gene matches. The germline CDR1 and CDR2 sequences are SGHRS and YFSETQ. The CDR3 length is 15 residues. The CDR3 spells CASSLGTGPNEKLFF. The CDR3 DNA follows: TGCGCCAGCAGCTTGGGGACAGGCCCTAATGAAAAACTGTTTTTT.

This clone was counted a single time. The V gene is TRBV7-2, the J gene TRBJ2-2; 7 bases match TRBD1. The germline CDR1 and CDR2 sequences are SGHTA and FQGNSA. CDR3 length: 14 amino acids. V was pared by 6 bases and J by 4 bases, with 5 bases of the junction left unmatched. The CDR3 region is CASRLTGPTGELFF. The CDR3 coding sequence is TGTGCCAGCAGGTTGACAGGGCCCACCGGGGAGCTGTTTTTT.

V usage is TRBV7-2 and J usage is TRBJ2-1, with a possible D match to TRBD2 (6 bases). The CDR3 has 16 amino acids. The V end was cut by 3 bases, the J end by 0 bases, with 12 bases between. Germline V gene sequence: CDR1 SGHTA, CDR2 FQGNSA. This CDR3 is CASSFLTSSSYNEQFF. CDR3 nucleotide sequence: TGTGCCAGCAGCTTCCTCACTAGCTCCTCCTACAATGAGCAGTTCTTC. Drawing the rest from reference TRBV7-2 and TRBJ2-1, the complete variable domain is GAGVSQSPSNKVTEKGKDVELRCDPISGHTALYWYRQSLGQGLEFLIYFQGNSAPDKSGLPSDRFSAERTGGSVSTLTIQRTQQEDSAVYLCASSFLTSSSYNEQFFGPGTRLTVL.

CDR3 residues: CASSPGQGYEQYF. The CDR3 DNA sequence: TGTGCCAGCAGCCCGGGACAGGGCTACGAGCAGTACTTC. This chain joins TRBV12-3 or TRBV12-4 and TRBJ2-7, with TRBD1 matching over 9 bases. This CDR3 spans 13 amino acids. V lost 6 bases to trimming and J lost 3 bases; unmatched junction nucleotides: 3.

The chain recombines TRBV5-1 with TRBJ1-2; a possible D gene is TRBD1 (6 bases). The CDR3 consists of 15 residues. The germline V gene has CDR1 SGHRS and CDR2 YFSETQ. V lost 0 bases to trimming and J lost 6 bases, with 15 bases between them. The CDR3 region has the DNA TGCGCCAGCAGCTTGGCCCCTTCGACAGGTCATGGCTACACCTTC. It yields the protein CASSLAPSTGHGYTF.

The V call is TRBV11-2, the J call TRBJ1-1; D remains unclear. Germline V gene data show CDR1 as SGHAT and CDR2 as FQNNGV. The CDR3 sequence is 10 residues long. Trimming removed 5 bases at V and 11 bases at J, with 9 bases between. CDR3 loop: CASSRSRAFF. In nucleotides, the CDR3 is TGTGCCAGCAGCCGCTCCCGGGCTTTCTTT.

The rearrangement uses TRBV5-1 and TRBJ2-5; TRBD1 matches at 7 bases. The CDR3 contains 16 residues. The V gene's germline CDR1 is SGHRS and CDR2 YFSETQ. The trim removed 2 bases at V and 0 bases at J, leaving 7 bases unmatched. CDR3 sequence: CASSFAPQGNQETQYF. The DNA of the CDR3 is TGCGCCAGCAGCTTTGCCCCACAGGGGAACCAAGAGACCCAGTACTTC.

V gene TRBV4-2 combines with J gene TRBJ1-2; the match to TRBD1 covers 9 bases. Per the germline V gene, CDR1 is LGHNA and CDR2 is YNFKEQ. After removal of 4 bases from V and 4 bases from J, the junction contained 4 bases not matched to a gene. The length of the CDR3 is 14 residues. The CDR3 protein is CASSRTGETYGYTF. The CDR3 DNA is TGTGCCAGCAGCCGGACAGGGGAAACCTATGGCTACACCTTC.

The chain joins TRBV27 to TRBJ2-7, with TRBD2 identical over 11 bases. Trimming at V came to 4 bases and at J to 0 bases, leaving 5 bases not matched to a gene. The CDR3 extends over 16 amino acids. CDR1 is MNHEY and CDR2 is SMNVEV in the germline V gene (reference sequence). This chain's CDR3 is CASSWTSGPSSYEQYF. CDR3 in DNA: TGTGCCAGCAGTTGGACTAGCGGGCCTAGCTCCTACGAGCAGTACTTC.

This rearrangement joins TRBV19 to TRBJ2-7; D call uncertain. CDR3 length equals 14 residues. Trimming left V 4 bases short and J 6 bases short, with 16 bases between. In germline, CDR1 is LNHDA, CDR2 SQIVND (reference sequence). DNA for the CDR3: TGTGCCAGTAGTACCGGACCCGCTTCGTTCGAGCAGTACTTC. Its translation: CASSTGPASFEQYF. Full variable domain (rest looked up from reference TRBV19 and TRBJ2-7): DGGITQSPKYLFRKEGQNVTLSCEQNLNHDAMYWYRQDPGQGLRLIYYSQIVNDFQKGDIAEGYSVSREKKESFPLTVTSAQKNPTAFYLCASSTGPASFEQYFGPGTRLTVT.

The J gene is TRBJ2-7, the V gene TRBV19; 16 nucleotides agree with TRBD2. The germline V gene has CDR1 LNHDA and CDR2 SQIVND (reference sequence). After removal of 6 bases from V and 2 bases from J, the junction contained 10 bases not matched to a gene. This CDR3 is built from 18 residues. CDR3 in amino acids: CASSPSGLAGGPPYEQYF. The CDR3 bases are TGTGCCAGTAGCCCCTCGGGACTAGCGGGAGGGCCCCCCTACGAGCAGTACTTC.